What follows are 30 T cell receptor beta chains derived from one specimen sequenced in a study of blood T cell repertoires in COVID-19. Using immunoSEQ multiplex PCR, the repertoire was profiled, and TCRdb retains in-frame clones only, with some absent. The sample lists more than 85,000 clones, around 85% seen once, with 15% to 20% in the top ten. Material: peripheral blood. These receptors were obtained from a woman in her sixties with acute or convalescent COVID-19.

Here the CDR3 DNA reads TGTGCCAGCAGCTTCATGGGGGCCGAGGGTGAAAAACTGTTTTTT. Translated, it gives CASSFMGAEGEKLFF. The chain combines TRBV7-8 with TRBJ1-4, with D possibly being TRBD1 (6 bases). Germline-derived CDR1 and CDR2 are SGHVS and FQNEAQ. The germline V and J ends were trimmed by 3 bases and 7 bases, with 15 bases remaining between them. This CDR3 spans 15 amino acids.

The V gene is TRBV12-3 or TRBV12-4, the J gene TRBJ1-2; perhaps TRBD1 as D (6 bases). V shed 6 bases and J shed 6 bases, with 14 bases lying between them. This CDR3 region has 13 residues. CDR3 sequence: CASSGQIRDGYTF. The CDR3 region has the DNA TGTGCCAGCAGCGGACAGATTCGTGATGGCTACACCTTC.

This chain uses TRBV12-5 with TRBJ2-1, with 9 bases matching TRBD1. Germline V gene data show CDR1 as LGHNT and CDR2 as FRNRAP. This CDR3 is 16 amino acids long. V lost 1 base and J lost 3; bases outside the gene matches: 4. The CDR3, as DNA: TGTGCTAGTGGTTTGGATCCGGGACAGGGCTACAATGAGCAGTTCTTC. This sequence encodes CASGLDPGQGYNEQFF.

The chain is built from TRBV4-3 and TRBJ1-6; no clear D. V was shortened by 1 base and J by 14 bases, with 12 bases between the two germline ends. The germline gives CDR1 LGHNA, CDR2 YSLEER. The CDR3 totals 13 residues. CDR3 residues: CASSQVQDRALHF. The DNA of the CDR3 is TGCGCCAGCAGCCAAGTCCAGGATCGAGCCCTCCACTTT.

V and J are TRBV7-9 and TRBJ2-7, with D perhaps given as TRBD1 or TRBD2 (6 bases each). CDR1 and CDR2 (germline): SEHNR, FQNEAQ (reference sequence). V was trimmed by 7 bases and J by 0 bases, leaving 13 bases between them. This CDR3 has 14 residues. CDR3 protein: CASTKGGGSYEQYF. For the CDR3, the DNA is TGTGCCAGCACCAAGGGGGGAGGCTCCTACGAGCAGTACTTC.

V usage is TRBV15 and J usage is TRBJ2-7; maybe TRBD2 (6 bases). V dropped 1 base and J dropped 5 bases, with 15 bases sitting between them. Germline V CDR1 and CDR2: LNHNV, YYDKDF (reference sequence). The CDR3 runs to 15 residues. This CDR3 reads CATSRGGGGGNEQYF. In DNA, the CDR3 is TGTGCCACCAGCAGAGGGGGCGGTGGAGGGAACGAGCAGTACTTC.

The chain is built from TRBV6-5 and TRBJ1-1; D unresolved. Trimming took 7 bases from V and 1 from J, leaving 7 bases between them. CDR3 length equals 12 residues. Germline-derived CDR1 and CDR2 are MNHEY and SVGAGI. The CDR3 loop is CASTNPNTEAFF. The CDR3, as DNA: TGTGCCAGCACCAATCCGAACACTGAAGCTTTCTTT.

This chain connects TRBV30 to TRBJ2-7; TRBD2 might be the D (5 bases). This CDR3 contains 13 residues. Per the germline V gene, CDR1 is GTSNPN and CDR2 is SVGIG (reference sequence). Deletions cut 7 bases from V and 0 bases from J, with 13 bases between. This CDR3 is CAYQDGLSYEQYF. The CDR3 DNA reads as TGTGCCTACCAGGACGGACTCTCCTACGAGCAGTACTTC.

V and J are TRBV11-1 and TRBJ1-1; 7 positions match TRBD1. The CDR3 has 14 amino acids. Germline lookup yields CDR1 SGHAT and CDR2 FQDESV (reference sequence). Losses at the gene ends were 5 bases for V and 2 bases for J; bases not matched to a gene: 5. Here the CDR3 reads CASSRDRGNTEAFF. The CDR3 DNA follows: TGTGCCAGCAGCCGGGACAGAGGAAACACTGAAGCTTTCTTT.

The table lists this clone with a count of one. The V and J genes are TRBV28 and TRBJ1-6; perhaps TRBD1 as D (6 bases). With 5 bases removed from V and 6 bases from J, the gap between germline ends came to 14 bases. The CDR3 is 15 residues long. From germline, CDR1 is MDHEN and CDR2 SYDVKM. The CDR3 here is CASSPTQGFNSPLHF. The CDR3, as DNA: TGTGCCAGCAGTCCCACCCAGGGGTTTAATTCACCCCTCCACTTT.

CDR3 nucleotides: TGTGCCAGCAGCCGAGAAAGTAAGAGCTCTGGAAACACCATATATTTT. Its translation is CASSRESKSSGNTIYF. The chain uses TRBV4-2 and TRBJ1-3; D gene uncertain. CDR3 length equals 16 residues. From germline, CDR1 is LGHNA and CDR2 YNFKEQ. Trimming shortened V by 4 bases and J by 0 bases, and 13 bases separated the two germline ends.

Comments on this clone: The same CDR3 is also encoded by other DNA sequences in this sample. The gene calls are TRBV7-3 and TRBJ1-6; no reliable D call. The V gene lost 5 bases and the J gene lost 7 bases, with 9 bases spanning the gap. The CDR3 consists of 13 residues. Germline CDR1 and CDR2: SGHTA and FQGTGA. CDR3 amino acids: CASSPGGNSPLHF. CDR3 in DNA: TGTGCCAGCAGCCCCGGCGGGAATTCACCCCTCCACTTT. The entire variable domain, with the rest obtained from reference TRBV7-3 and TRBJ1-6, is as follows: GAGVSQTPSNKVTEKGKYVELRCDPISGHTALYWYRQSLGQGPEFLIYFQGTGAADDSGLPNDRFFAVRPEGSVSTLKIQRTERGDSAVYLCASSPGGNSPLHFGNGTRLTVT.

This clone was seen once. The chain joins TRBV4-1 to TRBJ2-5; 8 nucleotides align to TRBD1. V was pared by 3 bases and J by 1 base, with 1 base of the junction left unmatched. The length of the CDR3 is 14 residues. The germline gives CDR1 MGHRA, CDR2 YSYEKL. CDR3 sequence: CASSQGQVQETQYF. Here the CDR3 DNA reads TGCGCCAGCAGCCAGGGACAGGTCCAAGAGACCCAGTACTTC.

The chain combines TRBV27 with TRBJ2-7; the match to TRBD2 covers 7 bases. Looked up from germline, CDR1 is MNHEY and CDR2 is SMNVEV (reference sequence). The trim removed 4 bases at V and 0 bases at J, leaving 3 bases unmatched. The CDR3 loop spans 14 amino acids. Here the CDR3 reads CASSYERGSYEQYF. The CDR3, as DNA: TGTGCCAGCAGTTACGAGCGGGGCTCCTACGAGCAGTACTTC.

This chain joins TRBV5-1 and TRBJ1-6; TRBD1 agrees at 9 bases. Trimming took 7 bases from V and 10 from J; bases not matched to a gene: 9. Germline lookup yields CDR1 SGHRS and CDR2 YFSETQ. The CDR3 spans 14 residues. The CDR3 sequence is CASGPGTGSSPLHF. The CDR3 bases are TGCGCCAGCGGACCCGGGACAGGGTCATCACCCCTCCACTTT.

This chain links TRBV20-1 with TRBJ1-5, with TRBD1 matching 9 bases. Germline V gene lookup returns CDR1 DFQATT and CDR2 SNEGSKA (reference sequence). Losses at the gene ends were 3 bases for V and 0 bases for J; bases not matched to a gene: 9. The length of the CDR3 is 17 residues. CDR3 amino acids: CSASSGQGFYSNQPQHF. DNA for the CDR3: TGCAGTGCTAGTTCGGGACAGGGATTTTATAGCAATCAGCCCCAGCATTTT.

The V gene is TRBV5-5, the J gene TRBJ1-1, with D perhaps TRBD1 (6 bases). The CDR3 has 15 residues. Germline V lookup: CDR1 SGHKS, CDR2 YYEKEE (reference sequence). V lost 0 bases and J lost 4, with 13 bases in between. CDR3 protein: CASSLESGVSTEAFF. Here the CDR3 DNA reads TGTGCCAGCAGCTTGGAGTCAGGGGTGAGCACTGAAGCTTTCTTT.

The chain has TRBV5-6 and TRBJ2-7, with D unclear. CDR1 and CDR2 (germline): SGHDT, YYEEEE. The CDR3 sequence is 13 residues long. Trimming removed 0 bases at V and 1 base at J, with 5 bases between. The CDR3 reads CASSLASSYEQYF. The CDR3 DNA is TGTGCCAGCAGCTTGGCCAGTTCCTACGAGCAGTACTTC.

Comment on this clone: The DNA is left out, because the CDR3 cannot be placed on it with certainty; the CDR3 is given as TCRdb lists it. The chain joins TRBV28 to TRBJ2-5; the D segment call TRBD2 is taken from the table without a DNA check. Germline lookup yields CDR1 MDHEN and CDR2 SYDVKM. The CDR3 length is 12 residues, termini included. This CDR3 reads CASSFGRGSKYF.

The rearrangement links TRBV7-9 to TRBJ1-2, with 7 nucleotides matching TRBD1. V lost 5 bases and J lost 4; bases outside the gene matches: 1. The CDR3 loop spans 12 amino acids. Germline V gives CDR1 SEHNR, CDR2 FQNEAQ (reference sequence). CDR3 region: CASSRQGYGYTF. In nucleotides, the CDR3 is TGTGCCAGCAGCCGACAGGGCTATGGCTACACCTTC.

The chain has TRBV5-4 and TRBJ1-2, with 7 positions matching TRBD1. J gave up 7 bases and V 5 bases, and 11 bases lay outside the gene matches. The length of the CDR3 is 14 residues. CDR1 and CDR2 (germline): SGHNT, YYREEE (reference sequence). This chain's CDR3 is CASRGQIPMAGYTF. The CDR3 DNA follows: TGTGCCAGCAGGGGACAGATACCCATGGCTGGCTACACCTTC.

This chain uses TRBV29-1 with TRBJ1-1; D is uncertain. Germline V lookup: CDR1 SQVTM, CDR2 ANQGSEA. The CDR3 has 15 amino acids. The CDR3 DNA sequence: TGCAGTACGGTTAGTATGATGACACTGAACACTGAAGCTTTCTTT. Its protein product is CSTVSMMTLNTEAFF.

The genes are TRBV5-1 and TRBJ1-6; D gene uncertain. CDR1 is SGHRS and CDR2 is YFSETQ in the germline V gene. V was clipped by 3 bases and J by 4 bases, with 20 bases between them. The CDR3 runs to 18 residues. The CDR3 sequence is CASSSLPLERIYNSPLHF. The CDR3 DNA reads as TGCGCCAGCAGCTCGCTTCCACTTGAGCGAATTTATAATTCACCCCTCCACTTT. Filled out from reference TRBV5-1 and TRBJ1-6, the complete variable domain reads KAGVTQTPRYLIKTRGQQVTLSCSPISGHRSVSWYQQTPGQGLQFLFEYFSETQRNKGNFPGRFSGRQFSNSRSEMNVSTLELGDSALYLCASSSLPLERIYNSPLHFGNGTRLTVT.

The chain recombines TRBV10-1 with TRBJ2-1; 9 nucleotides agree with TRBD2. Germline CDR1 WNHNN, CDR2 SYGVQD (reference sequence). The trim removed 3 bases at V and 7 bases at J, leaving 10 bases unmatched. The CDR3 has 16 amino acids. In DNA, the CDR3 is TGCGCCAGCAGTGAAGAGGGCGGGGGGGCGGTAAATGAGCAGTTCTTC. This encodes CASSEEGGGAVNEQFF.

In this sample, this clone turned up once. Other nucleotide sequences in the sample specify the same CDR3. V is TRBV30 and J is TRBJ1-1; perhaps TRBD1 as D (5 bases). The CDR3 loop spans 13 amino acids. The germline gives CDR1 GTSNPN, CDR2 SVGIG (reference sequence). Deletions cut 0 bases from V and 1 base from J, with 6 bases between. The CDR3 region is CAWSVGANTEAFF. The CDR3 coding sequence is TGTGCCTGGAGTGTAGGGGCGAACACTGAAGCTTTCTTT. Combining the CDR3 with reference TRBV30 and TRBJ1-1 gives the whole variable domain SQTIHQWPATLVQPVGSPLSLECTVEGTSNPNLYWYRQAAGRGLQLLFYSVGIGQISSEVPQNLSASRPQDRQFILSSKKLLLSDSGFYLCAWSVGANTEAFFGQGTRLTVV.

The genes are TRBV10-3 and TRBJ1-2; 9 bases align to TRBD1. In germline, CDR1 is ENHRY, CDR2 SYGVKD. Losses at the gene ends were 4 bases for V and 4 bases for J; bases not matched to a gene: 4. This CDR3 contains 14 residues. CDR3 amino acids: CAISGGQGVYGYTF. In DNA, the CDR3 is TGTGCCATCAGTGGGGGACAGGGTGTCTATGGCTACACCTTC.

V and J are TRBV7-9 and TRBJ2-7; maybe TRBD1 (6 bases). Trimming removed 5 bases from V and 3 bases from J, with 11 bases in between. CDR1 is SEHNR, CDR2 FQNEAQ, per germline (reference sequence). There are 13 residues in the CDR3. CDR3: CASSQGPYYEQYF. The DNA of the CDR3 is TGTGCCAGCAGCCAGGGGCCCTACTACGAGCAGTACTTC.

The J gene is TRBJ1-2, the V gene TRBV7-9; 11 bases are a match to TRBD1. The V and J ends lost 5 bases and 4 bases, in that order; junction bases with no gene match: 18. The length of the CDR3 is 19 residues. Germline V CDR1 and CDR2: SEHNR, FQNEAQ (reference sequence). The CDR3 DNA reads as TGTGCCAGCAGCGCACCCCCTGGGACAGGGGGTCTTCTGGGCTATGGCTACACCTTC. It encodes CASSAPPGTGGLLGYGYTF.

The CDR3 is CASSLSDINQPQHF. The DNA of the CDR3 is TGTGCCAGCAGCCTATCGGACATAAATCAGCCCCAGCATTTT. The chain carries TRBV16 and TRBJ1-5; possible D gene TRBD1, 5 bases. Germline CDR1 KGHSY, CDR2 FQNENV. The CDR3 is 14 amino acids. Trimming cost V 4 bases and J 4 bases, with 11 bases left between them.

This chain joins TRBV6-5 and TRBJ2-7; possibly TRBD1 for D (5 bases). V dropped 8 bases and J dropped 1 base, with 15 bases sitting between them. Germline loops: CDR1 MNHEY, CDR2 SVGAGI. The CDR3 extends over 14 amino acids. The CDR3 DNA follows: TGTGCCAGCCGGTTTACGACAGATTCCTACGAGCAGTACTTC. It specifies CASRFTTDSYEQYF.